The 26 T cell receptor beta chains in this list originate from one sample, sequenced in a study of cytomegalovirus exposure and HLA in healthy donors. Primers included in the PCR were 60 Vbeta and 13 Jbeta primers. Profiling relied on immunoSEQ multiplex PCR, and the TCRdb table lists in-frame clones only, not all of them. The data show about 120,000 clones, 55% to 70% seen once. Sequenced sample: PBMCs. These receptors were collected from a woman in her 30s in good health and CMV-seronegative.

The J gene is TRBJ1-5, the V gene TRBV7-9; D is possibly TRBD1 (6 bases). The germline V and J ends were trimmed by 1 base and 3 bases, with 10 bases remaining between them. From germline, CDR1 is SEHNR and CDR2 FQNEAQ (reference sequence). The CDR3 runs 15 residues. CDR3 DNA: TGTGCCAGCAGCTTAGGGACAGACTTCAATCAGCCCCAGCATTTT. It is translated as CASSLGTDFNQPQHF.

The CDR3 here is CASSLSGTFTDTQYF. In DNA, the CDR3 is TGTGCCAGTAGCCTCAGCGGGACTTTCACAGATACGCAGTATTTT. The chain carries TRBV19 and TRBJ2-3; 7 bases map to TRBD2. The CDR3 spans 15 residues. Germline V CDR1 and CDR2: LNHDA, SQIVND (reference sequence). Germline trimming cut 6 bases from V and 2 bases from J; bases unmatched to any gene: 8.

This chain connects TRBV7-9 to TRBJ1-3, with unresolved D. The CDR3 is made up of 14 amino acids. Germline-derived CDR1 and CDR2 are SEHNR and FQNEAQ (reference sequence). The V end lost 5 bases, the J end lost 0 bases, and 8 bases lay between the germline ends. The CDR3 loop is CASSPQNSGNTIYF. The CDR3, as DNA: TGTGCCAGCAGCCCACAGAACTCTGGAAACACCATATATTTT.

The chain employs TRBV9 and TRBJ2-5, with TRBD2 matching 10 bases. CDR1 SGDLS and CDR2 YYNGEE come from the germline V gene. The length of the CDR3 is 15 residues. Germline trimming cut 0 bases from V and 4 bases from J; bases unmatched to any gene: 3. The CDR3, as DNA: TGTGCCAGCAGCGTAGGTGGACTAGCGGTAGAGACCCAGTACTTC. This codes for CASSVGGLAVETQYF.

The chain carries TRBV1 and TRBJ2-1; the table's D gene call, TRBD2, was not cross checked with the DNA. TRBV1 constitutes a pseudogene. This CDR3 is 15 amino acids long. This CDR3 reads CTSTDGLAGEVEQFF. CDR3 DNA sequence: TGCACCAGCACAGATGGCCTAGCGGGAGAGGTTGAGCAGTTCTTC.

CDR3 sequence (DNA): TGTGCCAGCAGTTACTCGGAGGGGGCCAGCGAAAACATTCAGTACTTC. Translation: CASSYSEGASENIQYF. The V call is TRBV6-5, the J call TRBJ2-4; possible D gene TRBD1, 7 bases. Germline CDR1 reads MNHEY; CDR2 reads SVGAGI. Between the trimmed V and J ends, which lost 0 bases and 5 bases, there was a span of 14 bases. The CDR3 runs 16 residues.

The chain has TRBV5-1 and TRBJ1-1; D may be TRBD1 (5 bases). This CDR3 has 16 residues. V lost 0 bases and J lost 4, with 16 bases in between. Germline CDR1 is SGHRS and CDR2 is YFSETQ. CDR3 bases: TGCGCCAGCAGCTTGGACGGCACCGGAGGGGTCACTGAAGCTTTCTTT. Protein sequence: CASSLDGTGGVTEAFF.

The gene calls are TRBV7-8 and TRBJ2-7, with 11 bases identical to TRBD2. V lost 5 bases to trimming and J lost 4 bases; unmatched junction nucleotides: 10. CDR1 is SGHVS and CDR2 is FQNEAQ in the germline V gene. The CDR3 spans 16 residues. The CDR3 here is CASSQAGLADLYEQYF. In DNA, the CDR3 is TGTGCCAGCAGCCAAGCGGGACTAGCGGACCTTTACGAGCAGTACTTC.

The V gene is TRBV4-3, the J gene TRBJ2-1; no firm D call. The CDR3 has 13 residues. Per germline, CDR1 LGHNA and CDR2 YSLEER. V was clipped by 0 bases and J by 6 bases, with 6 bases between them. CDR3 loop: CASSQDSRNEQFF. DNA for the CDR3: TGCGCCAGCAGCCAAGATAGCCGCAATGAGCAGTTCTTC.

The rearrangement joins TRBV27 to TRBJ1-6, with unresolved D. Per germline, CDR1 MNHEY and CDR2 SMNVEV (reference sequence). V lost 5 bases and J lost 7, with 18 bases in between. CDR3 length: 16 residues. CDR3 amino acids: CASSPINPGLNSPLHF. Written as DNA, the CDR3 is TGTGCCAGCAGTCCTATAAATCCGGGGTTAAATTCACCCCTCCACTTT.

The CDR3 loop is CASSGTGGHEQYF. CDR3 in DNA: TGTGCCAGCAGCGGGACGGGAGGCCACGAGCAGTACTTC. The chain has TRBV11-3 and TRBJ2-7; 7 bases align to TRBD2. The CDR3 has 13 residues. Germline assignment: CDR1 SGHNT and CDR2 YENEEA. V lost 5 bases and J lost 5; bases outside the gene matches: 6.

V usage is TRBV27 and J usage is TRBJ1-5; the match to TRBD1 covers 8 bases. CDR1 and CDR2 (germline): MNHEY, SMNVEV (reference sequence). The CDR3 has 16 residues. With V trimmed by 8 bases and J by 1 base, 10 bases remained unmatched. In DNA form, the CDR3 reads TGTGCCAGCGAAAGGCAGGGGGCGGAAAGCAATCAGCCCCAGCATTTT. Its translation: CASERQGAESNQPQHF.

J is TRBJ2-5 and V is TRBV5-4; perhaps TRBD1 as D (6 bases). Per the germline V gene, CDR1 is SGHNT and CDR2 is YYREEE (reference sequence). V lost 4 bases and J lost 3, with 22 bases in between. The CDR3 is 17 amino acids. CDR3: CASSRILTPRGEETQYF. In nucleotides, the CDR3 is TGTGCCAGCAGCCGAATTCTCACACCCAGGGGCGAAGAGACCCAGTACTTC.

The chain is built from TRBV28 and TRBJ2-1, with TRBD2 matching over 12 bases. This CDR3 region has 15 residues. V shed 7 bases and J 7 bases; nucleotides not matched to a gene: 8. From germline, CDR1 is MDHEN and CDR2 SYDVKM. The CDR3: CASNRLAGEYNEQFF. CDR3 DNA: TGTGCCAGCAACCGACTAGCGGGAGAGTATAATGAGCAGTTCTTC. The full variable domain, its missing parts supplied by reference TRBV28 and TRBJ2-1, is DVKVTQSSRYLVKRTGEKVFLECVQDMDHENMFWYRQDPGLGLRLIYFSYDVKMKEKGDIPEGYSVSREKKERFSLILESASTNQTSMYLCASNRLAGEYNEQFFGPGTRLTVL.

The genes are TRBV5-1 and TRBJ1-2; D is unresolved. This CDR3 has 11 amino acids. Trimming took 9 bases from V and 8 from J, leaving 14 bases between them. CDR1 and CDR2 from the germline V gene are SGHRS and YFSETQ. CDR3 amino acids: CATKTGNGYTF. CDR3 nucleotides: TGCGCCACCAAAACGGGGAACGGCTACACCTTC.

This clone turned up a few times. The genes are TRBV29-1 and TRBJ1-2; 8 positions match TRBD1. From germline, CDR1 is SQVTM and CDR2 ANQGSEA. With 6 bases clipped from V and 10 bases from J, the junction kept 10 bases outside the gene matches. The CDR3 covers 12 residues. CDR3 protein: CSVGVGQGVYTF. In DNA, the CDR3 is TGCAGCGTGGGAGTCGGACAGGGTGTCTACACCTTC. Using reference TRBV29-1 and TRBJ1-2 for the parts outside the CDR3, the full variable domain is SAVISQKPSRDICQRGTSLTIQCQVDSQVTMMFWYRQQPGQSLTLIATANQGSEATYESGFVIDKFPISRPNLTFSTLTVSNMSPEDSSIYLCSVGVGQGVYTFGSGTRLTVV.

The chain joins TRBV4-2 to TRBJ2-7; TRBD2 agrees at 10 bases. Germline CDR1 LGHNA, CDR2 YNFKEQ. This CDR3 spans 16 amino acids. V dropped 0 bases and J dropped 3; count of bases not matched to a gene: 5. For the CDR3, the DNA is TGTGCCAGCAGCCAAGATCCCACTAGCGGGATCTACGAGCAGTACTTC. Translated: CASSQDPTSGIYEQYF.

This chain uses TRBV30 with TRBJ1-1; TRBD1 might be the D (6 bases). The CDR3 consists of 13 residues. Germline loops: CDR1 GTSNPN, CDR2 SVGIG (reference sequence). The germline V and J ends were trimmed by 0 bases and 1 base, with 6 bases remaining between them. CDR3 DNA: TGTGCCTGGAGTGTAGGGGGGAACACTGAAGCTTTCTTT. Protein sequence: CAWSVGGNTEAFF. Drawing the rest from reference TRBV30 and TRBJ1-1, the complete variable domain is SQTIHQWPATLVQPVGSPLSLECTVEGTSNPNLYWYRQAAGRGLQLLFYSVGIGQISSEVPQNLSASRPQDRQFILSSKKLLLSDSGFYLCAWSVGGNTEAFFGQGTRLTVV.

V and J are TRBV7-9 and TRBJ2-7; the D gene is possibly TRBD2 (6 bases). Trimming shortened V by 5 bases and J by 0 bases, and 14 bases separated the two germline ends. The CDR3 consists of 15 residues. Germline CDR1 reads SEHNR; CDR2 reads FQNEAQ (reference sequence). The CDR3 nucleotides are TGTGCCAGCAGCCTACTGGGACTCCTCTCCTACGAGCAGTACTTC. Its translation is CASSLLGLLSYEQYF.

The chain recombines TRBV9 with TRBJ2-7; the match to TRBD2 covers 8 bases. V was pared by 0 bases and J by 3 bases, with 5 bases of the junction left unmatched. The CDR3 covers 15 residues. Germline-derived CDR1 and CDR2 are SGDLS and YYNGEE. The CDR3 spells CASSVGSGRHYEQYF. The CDR3 bases are TGTGCCAGCAGCGTAGGCAGCGGGAGACACTACGAGCAGTACTTC.

The chain uses TRBV6-5 and TRBJ2-1, with a tentative D call TRBD1 (5 bases). Between the trimmed V and J ends, which lost 0 bases and 9 bases, there was a span of 15 bases. This CDR3 region has 15 residues. Germline V gene data show CDR1 as MNHEY and CDR2 as SVGAGI. CDR3 nucleotides: TGTGCCAGCAGTTACTCGAAGGTAGTTCAGGGTGAGCAGTTCTTC. Protein product: CASSYSKVVQGEQFF.

This chain uses TRBV7-8 with TRBJ2-7, with TRBD1 matching 9 bases. V shed 4 bases, J shed 4 bases, and the junction held 8 bases outside the gene matches. The CDR3 is made up of 15 amino acids. From germline, CDR1 is SGHVS and CDR2 FQNEAQ. The CDR3 DNA is TGTGCCAGCAGCTCACTAGACAGGGGGGAGTACGAGCAGTACTTC. It translates to CASSSLDRGEYEQYF.

The CDR3: CATRNWRSTDTQYF. The CDR3, as DNA: TGTGCCACCCGGAACTGGAGAAGCACAGATACGCAGTATTTT. The chain uses TRBV15 and TRBJ2-3; no definite D call. This CDR3 is built from 14 residues. Trimming left V 8 bases short and J 0 bases short, with 12 bases between. CDR1 and CDR2 (germline): LNHNV, YYDKDF (reference sequence).

This clone was counted between two and nine times. J is TRBJ1-5 and V is TRBV18, with D possibly TRBD1 on 6 matching bases. V shed 5 bases and J shed 4 bases, with 9 bases lying between them. This CDR3 has 13 amino acids. From germline, CDR1 is KGHSH and CDR2 LQKENI. This CDR3 reads CASSKDRNQPQHF. The DNA of the CDR3 is TGTGCCAGCTCAAAGGACAGAAATCAGCCCCAGCATTTT. The full variable domain, rest sourced from reference TRBV18 and TRBJ1-5, is NAGVMQNPRHLVRRRGQEARLRCSPMKGHSHVYWYRQLPEEGLKFMVYLQKENIIDESGMPKERFSAEFPKEGPSILRIQQVVRGDSAAYFCASSKDRNQPQHFGDGTRLSIL.

The J gene is TRBJ2-3, the V gene TRBV19; the D gene is possibly TRBD2 (6 bases). The CDR3 loop spans 13 amino acids. Trimming took 8 bases from V and 3 from J, leaving 12 bases between them. Germline assignment: CDR1 LNHDA and CDR2 SQIVND (reference sequence). CDR3: CASRESGTDTQYF. CDR3 nucleotide sequence: TGTGCCAGTCGGGAGTCAGGAACAGATACGCAGTATTTT.

The chain links TRBV18 to TRBJ1-1; 10 bases match TRBD1. V lost 1 base and J lost 1; bases outside the gene matches: 12. The germline gives CDR1 KGHSH, CDR2 LQKENI. The CDR3 sequence is 19 residues long. The CDR3 DNA follows: TGTGCCAGCTCACCACGCCGGGGACAGGGGTTCAACCAGAACACTGAAGCTTTCTTT. It codes for CASSPRRGQGFNQNTEAFF.